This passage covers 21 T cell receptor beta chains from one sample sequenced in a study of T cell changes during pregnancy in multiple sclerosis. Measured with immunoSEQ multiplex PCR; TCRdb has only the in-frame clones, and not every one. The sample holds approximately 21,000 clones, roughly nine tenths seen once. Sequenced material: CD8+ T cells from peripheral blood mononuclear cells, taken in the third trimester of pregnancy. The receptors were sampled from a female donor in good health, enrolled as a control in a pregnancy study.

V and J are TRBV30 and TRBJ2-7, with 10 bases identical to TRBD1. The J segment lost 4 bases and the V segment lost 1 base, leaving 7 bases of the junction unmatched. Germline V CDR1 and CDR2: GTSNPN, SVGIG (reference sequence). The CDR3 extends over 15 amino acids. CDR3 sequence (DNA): TGTGCCTGGAGTGGCGGACAGGGGGAAGGGTACGAGCAGTACTTC. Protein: CAWSGGQGEGYEQYF.

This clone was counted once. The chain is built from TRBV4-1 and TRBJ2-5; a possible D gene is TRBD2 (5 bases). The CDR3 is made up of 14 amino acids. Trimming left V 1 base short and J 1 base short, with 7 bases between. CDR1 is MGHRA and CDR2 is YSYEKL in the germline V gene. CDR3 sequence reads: CASSQGGSQETQYF. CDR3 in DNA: TGCGCCAGCAGCCAAGGAGGGTCCCAAGAGACCCAGTACTTC.

CDR3 loop: CSVEGMGGDYEQYF. DNA of the CDR3: TGCAGCGTTGAGGGGATGGGGGGTGACTACGAGCAGTACTTC. This chain links TRBV29-1 with TRBJ2-7, with D tentatively TRBD2 (6 bases). With 3 bases removed from V and 3 bases from J, the gap between germline ends came to 15 bases. CDR1 is SQVTM, CDR2 ANQGSEA, per germline. This CDR3 has 14 residues.

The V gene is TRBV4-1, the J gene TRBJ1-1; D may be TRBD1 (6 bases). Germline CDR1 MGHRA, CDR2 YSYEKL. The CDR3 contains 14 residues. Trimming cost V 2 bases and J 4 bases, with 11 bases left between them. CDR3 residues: CASSQTGSGTEAFF. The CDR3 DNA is TGCGCCAGCAGCCAAACAGGGTCGGGCACTGAAGCTTTCTTT.

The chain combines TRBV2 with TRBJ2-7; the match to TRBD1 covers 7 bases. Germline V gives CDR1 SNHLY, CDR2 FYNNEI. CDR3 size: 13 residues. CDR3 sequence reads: CATLGTVSYEQYF. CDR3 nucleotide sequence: TGTGCGACGCTGGGGACAGTAAGTTACGAGCAGTACTTC.

The CDR3 is CASMGGRTYNEQFF. CDR3 nucleotide sequence: TGTGCCAGCATGGGCGGGAGGACCTACAATGAGCAGTTCTTC. This sequence joins TRBV6-5 and TRBJ2-1; 8 bases agree with TRBD2. The V gene end was trimmed by 7 bases and the J gene end by 2 bases; junction bases not matched to a gene: 4. The CDR3 consists of 14 residues. Germline CDR1 is MNHEY and CDR2 is SVGAGI.

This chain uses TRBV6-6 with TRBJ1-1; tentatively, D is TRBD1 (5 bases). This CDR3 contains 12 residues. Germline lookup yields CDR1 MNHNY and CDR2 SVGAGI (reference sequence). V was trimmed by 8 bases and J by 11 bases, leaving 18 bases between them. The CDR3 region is CASGGEGVRAFF. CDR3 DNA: TGTGCCAGCGGAGGGGAGGGTGTGCGCGCTTTCTTT.

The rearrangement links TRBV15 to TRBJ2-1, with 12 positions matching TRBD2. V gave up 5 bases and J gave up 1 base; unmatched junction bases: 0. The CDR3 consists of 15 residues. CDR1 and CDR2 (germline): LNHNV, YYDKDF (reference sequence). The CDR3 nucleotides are TGTGCCACCAGCGGGACTAGCGGGTCCTACAATGAGCAGTTCTTC. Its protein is CATSGTSGSYNEQFF.

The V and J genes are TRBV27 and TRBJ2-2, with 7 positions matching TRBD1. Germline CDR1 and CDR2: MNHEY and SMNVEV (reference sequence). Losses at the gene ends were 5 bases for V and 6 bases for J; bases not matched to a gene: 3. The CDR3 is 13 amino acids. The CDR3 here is CASSTGDAGELFF. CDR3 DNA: TGTGCCAGCAGTACAGGGGACGCCGGGGAGCTGTTTTTT.

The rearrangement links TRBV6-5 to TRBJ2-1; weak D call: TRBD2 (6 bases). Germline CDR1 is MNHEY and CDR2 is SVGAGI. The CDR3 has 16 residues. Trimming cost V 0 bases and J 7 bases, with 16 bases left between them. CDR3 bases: TGTGCCAGCAGTTACTCCACTAGCCCTCCAGGTAATGAGCAGTTCTTC. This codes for CASSYSTSPPGNEQFF.

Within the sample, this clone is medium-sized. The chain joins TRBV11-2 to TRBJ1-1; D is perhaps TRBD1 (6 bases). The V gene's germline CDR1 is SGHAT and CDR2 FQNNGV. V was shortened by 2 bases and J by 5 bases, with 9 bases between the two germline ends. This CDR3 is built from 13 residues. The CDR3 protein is CASSLSQGTEAFF. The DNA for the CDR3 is TGTGCCAGCAGCTTAAGTCAGGGGACTGAAGCTTTCTTT.

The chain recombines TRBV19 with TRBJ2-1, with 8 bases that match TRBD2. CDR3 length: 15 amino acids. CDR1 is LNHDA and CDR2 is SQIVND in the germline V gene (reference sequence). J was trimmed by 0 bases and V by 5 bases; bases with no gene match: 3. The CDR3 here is CASSLAGSSYNEQFF. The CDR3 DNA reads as TGTGCCAGTAGTTTAGCGGGGAGCTCCTACAATGAGCAGTTCTTC.

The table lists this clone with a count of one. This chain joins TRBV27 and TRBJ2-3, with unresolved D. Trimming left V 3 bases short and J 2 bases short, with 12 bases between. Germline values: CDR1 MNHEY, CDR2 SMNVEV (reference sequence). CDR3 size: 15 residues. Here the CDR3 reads CASSFSYAVTDTQYF. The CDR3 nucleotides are TGTGCCAGCAGTTTCTCTTATGCAGTCACAGATACGCAGTATTTT.

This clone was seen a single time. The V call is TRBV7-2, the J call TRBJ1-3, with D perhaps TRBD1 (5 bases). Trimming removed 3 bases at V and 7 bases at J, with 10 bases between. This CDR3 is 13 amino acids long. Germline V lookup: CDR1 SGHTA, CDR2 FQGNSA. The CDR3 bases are TGTGCCAGCAGCTTTATGGGGGGGAACACCATATATTTT. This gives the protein CASSFMGGNTIYF. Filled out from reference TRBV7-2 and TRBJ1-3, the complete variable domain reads GAGVSQSPSNKVTEKGKDVELRCDPISGHTALYWYRQSLGQGLEFLIYFQGNSAPDKSGLPSDRFSAERTGGSVSTLTIQRTQQEDSAVYLCASSFMGGNTIYFGEGSWLTVV.

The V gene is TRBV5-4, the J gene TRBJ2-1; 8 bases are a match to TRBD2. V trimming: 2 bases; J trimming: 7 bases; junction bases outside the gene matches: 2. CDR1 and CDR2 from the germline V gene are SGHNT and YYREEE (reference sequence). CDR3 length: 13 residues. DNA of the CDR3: TGTGCCAGCAGCTTTCGGGAGGGGAATGAGCAGTTCTTC. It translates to CASSFREGNEQFF.

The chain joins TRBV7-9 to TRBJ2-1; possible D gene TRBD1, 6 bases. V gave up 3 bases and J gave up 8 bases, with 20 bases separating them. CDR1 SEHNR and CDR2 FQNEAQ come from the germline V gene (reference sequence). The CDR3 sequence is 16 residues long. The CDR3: CASSFIRQGSLDEQFF. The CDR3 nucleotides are TGTGCCAGCAGCTTCATCCGTCAGGGGAGCTTGGATGAGCAGTTCTTC.

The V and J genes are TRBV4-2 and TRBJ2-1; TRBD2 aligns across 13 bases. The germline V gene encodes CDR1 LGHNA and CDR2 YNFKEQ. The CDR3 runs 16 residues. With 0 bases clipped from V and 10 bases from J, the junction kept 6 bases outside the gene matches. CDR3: CASSQEGPGLAGEQFF. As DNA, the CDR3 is TGTGCCAGCAGCCAAGAAGGGCCGGGACTAGCGGGGGAGCAGTTCTTC.

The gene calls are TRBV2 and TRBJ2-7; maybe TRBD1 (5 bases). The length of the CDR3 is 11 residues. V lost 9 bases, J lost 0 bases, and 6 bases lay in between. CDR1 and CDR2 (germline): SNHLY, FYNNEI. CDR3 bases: TGTGCCAGGACAGCCTCCTACGAGCAGTACTTC. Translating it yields CARTASYEQYF.

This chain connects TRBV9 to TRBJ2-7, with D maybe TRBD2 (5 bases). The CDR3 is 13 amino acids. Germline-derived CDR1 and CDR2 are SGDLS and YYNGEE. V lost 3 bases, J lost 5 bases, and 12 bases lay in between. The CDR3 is CASSGGPGNEQYF. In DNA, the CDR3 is TGTGCCAGCAGCGGCGGCCCCGGGAACGAGCAGTACTTC.

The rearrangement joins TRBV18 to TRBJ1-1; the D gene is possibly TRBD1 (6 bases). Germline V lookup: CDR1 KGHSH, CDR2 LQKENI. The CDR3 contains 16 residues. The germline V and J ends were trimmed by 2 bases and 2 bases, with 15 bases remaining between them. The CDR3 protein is CASSPIRGGQNTEAFF. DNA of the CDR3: TGTGCCAGCTCACCAATCCGAGGGGGACAAAACACTGAAGCTTTCTTT.

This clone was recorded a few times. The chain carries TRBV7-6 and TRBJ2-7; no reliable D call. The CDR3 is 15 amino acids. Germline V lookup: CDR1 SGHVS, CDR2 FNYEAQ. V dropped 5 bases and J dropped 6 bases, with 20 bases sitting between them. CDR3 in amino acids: CASSQYYDSEAEQYF. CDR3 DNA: TGTGCCAGCAGCCAGTACTACGACTCAGAGGCCGAGCAGTACTTC.